The entry below describes one T cell receptor (beta chain). This clone was detected once. Which antigen it targets is not known. No per-base quality is available; no much larger clone lies one base away. The sample's time point label, in plain terms: baseline before first vaccination. Vaccinee samples were obtained from the UK trials COV001 and COV002, which included a single-blind randomized controlled phase 2/3 trial of AZD1222 (ChAdOx1 nCoV-19) in healthy adults. For TCRbeta chain sequencing, PBMC samples from trial participants were taken at day 0 and at day 28 after the second dose. V is trimmed back by 9 bases and J by 0 bases, and the junction contains 8 bases that no gene match accounts for. According to the germline V gene, CDR1 reads SNHLY and CDR2 reads FYNNEI. Its CDR3 holds 14 amino acids, cysteine through phenylalanine. Of all the DNA, just the CDR3 is kept, 42 bases in frame from base 1.

The CDR3 regions of human TCRbeta chains were subjected to immunosequencing. The authors' pipeline ran thus. Repertoire TCRs were matched against a reference library of SARS-CoV-2-specific TCRs generated with the MIRA antigen-specificity platform. Breadth was defined as the fraction of unique TCRs that were SARS-CoV-2-associated, and depth was defined as the fraction of total T cells that were SARS-CoV-2-associated. Using the MIRA data, each spike-specific TCR was assigned both to the spike region to which the TCR was reactive and to a CD4 or CD8 class. Log10-transformed breadth and depth values were compared by one-way ANOVA with Sidak's multiple comparisons tests. Not all clones reach the TCRdb copy of this immuneACCESS table, which keeps in-frame sequences only. Checked studies attribute under half of the gap to unresolved V genes and leave the rest unexplained. That table furnishes V, J and clone size, whereas the DNA furnished D and trimming. In this sample the table shows more than 120,000 clones, more than 85% of which occur a single time. The ten biggest clones cover approximately 5% of the sample.

This record comes from a study of T cell responses to AZD1222 COVID-19 vaccine (dated by TCRdb to the early 2020s). Describing the broader study: AZD1222 recipients whose second dose came at about 4 weeks and those whose second dose came at about 12 weeks were combined into one group, since spike-specific TCR depth and breadth did not differ between the two schedules. TCR sequencing covered roughly 230 trial participants: approximately 200 given two doses of AZD1222 and 26 given two doses of MenACWY control vaccine. Enrollment into the trials was organized by age into subgroups of 18-55, 56-69 and 70-plus years, and those subgroups contained approximately 150, 30 and 60 TCR-sequenced participants, respectively.

The investigation overall reported the following: The 56-69-year group was small, and its depth increase did not reach significance, likely because of low power. Because no day 14 peak-response samples were available, the repertoires could be characterized only after the peak T cell response. Participants were mostly white British and included more females than males, and it was suggested by the authors that clonal diversity may have been underestimated. After two AZD1222 doses, both the breadth and the depth of spike-specific TCRs were significantly higher than at day 0 and than in MenACWY recipients. Only five to seven AZD1222 recipients were SARS-CoV-2 seropositive at baseline, limiting conclusions about previously exposed vaccinees. Vaccine-associated CD4 TCRs spanned the whole spike protein, with dominant responses in regions 160-218 and 743-854. Reportedly, close to half of the unique spike-specific TCRs recognized epitopes lying outside the regions that are mutated in the B.1.351 and B.1.1.7 variants.

The input for sequencing was peripheral blood, taken on day 0 of AZD1222 vaccination. The source of this sequence is an adult in good health. This sequence uses TRBV2 and TRBJ2-7, and 7 junction bases match TRBD1. The DNA reads TGTGCCAGGGGGGAGACAGGGAACTCCTACGAGCAGTACTTC. Translated, this is CARGETGNSYEQYF. Reference TRBV2 and TRBJ2-7 proteins supply the regions before and after the CDR3; the full variable domain is: EPEVTQTPSHQVTQMGQEVILRCVPISNHLYFYWYRQILGQKVEFLVSFYNNEISEKSEIFDDQFSVERPDGSNFTLKIRSTKLEDSAMYFCARGETGNSYEQYFGPGTRLTVT.